This T cell receptor beta chain was retrieved from a study of T-cell reconstitution after alpha-beta-depleted transplantation in children. Study-level points and caveats: About two months after transplant, alpha-beta T cells reportedly came from several hundred expanded graft clones. Fresh T-cell production supplied most of the T-cell counts and diversity seen one year after transplant. In some patients, recipient T cells and intrathymic progenitors surviving conditioning explained high day-60 diversity.

Unique molecular identifiers were built into the TCRbeta library. TCRdb reprocessed the PCR reads with MiXCR, giving one entry per CDR3 protein. Of hundreds of thousands of distinct CDR3 sequences in the sample, 15% to 20% are singletons; the top ten hold roughly 29%. This clonotype appeared a few times. Its antigen is currently unknown. This CDR3 is built from 15 residues. V trimming: 3 bases; J trimming: 4 bases; junction bases outside the gene matches: 8. The TCR originated in a boy under two years old who had a stem cell transplant for Wiskott-Aldrich syndrome, so the T cells may come from the graft donor. This chain connects TRBV12-3 or TRBV12-4 to TRBJ2-5, with 7 bases aligning to TRBD2. Sequencing used PBMCs, mostly from graft donor cells, obtained 360 days after TCRalphabeta/CD19-depleted stem cell transplant. The CDR3 region is CASSFGLSGVETQYF. Here the CDR3 DNA reads TGTGCCAGCAGTTTCGGCTTAAGCGGGGTAGAGACCCAGTACTTC.